Here is one T cell receptor beta chain with its context. The CDR3 loop spans 14 amino acids. The V gene lost 7 bases and the J gene lost 4 bases, with 19 bases spanning the gap. From germline, CDR1 is SQVTM and CDR2 ANQGSEA. This table comes from immunoSEQ multiplex PCR, and its TCRdb copy is limited to in-frame clones, with some not included. This table holds around 92,000 clones, around 80% found once. The data belong to a study of control samples from healthy donors and cancer patients. The rearrangement uses TRBV29-1 and TRBJ1-1, with D maybe TRBD1 (5 bases). What was sequenced was blood. The source of this sequence is a man aged 60 to 75 in good health. The CDR3 bases are TGCAGCGCCCCGGGACTCCGAGTGGGCACTGAAGCTTTCTTT. Translated: CSAPGLRVGTEAFF.